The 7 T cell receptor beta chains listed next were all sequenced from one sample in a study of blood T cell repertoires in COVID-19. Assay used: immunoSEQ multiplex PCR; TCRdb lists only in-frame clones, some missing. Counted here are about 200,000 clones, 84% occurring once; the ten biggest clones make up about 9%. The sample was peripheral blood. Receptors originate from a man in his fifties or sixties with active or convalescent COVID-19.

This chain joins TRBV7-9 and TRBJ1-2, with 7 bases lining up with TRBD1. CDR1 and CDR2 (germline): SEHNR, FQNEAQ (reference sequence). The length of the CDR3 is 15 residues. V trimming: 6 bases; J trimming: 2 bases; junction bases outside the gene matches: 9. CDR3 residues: CASSPGTEYNYGYTF. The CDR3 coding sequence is TGTGCCAGCAGTCCCGGGACAGAGTACAACTATGGCTACACCTTC.

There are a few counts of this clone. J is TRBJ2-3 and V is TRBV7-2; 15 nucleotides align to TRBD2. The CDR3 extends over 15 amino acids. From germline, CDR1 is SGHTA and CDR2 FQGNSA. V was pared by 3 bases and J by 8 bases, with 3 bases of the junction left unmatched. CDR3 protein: CASSFLGLAGGTQYF. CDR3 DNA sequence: TGTGCCAGCAGCTTCCTGGGACTAGCGGGAGGTACGCAGTATTTT.

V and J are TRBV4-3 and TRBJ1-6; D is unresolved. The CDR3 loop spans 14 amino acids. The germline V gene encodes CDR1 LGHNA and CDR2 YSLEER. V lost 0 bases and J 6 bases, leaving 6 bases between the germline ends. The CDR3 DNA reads TGCGCCAGCAGCCAAGAACTTTTTAATTCACCCCTCCACTTT. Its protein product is CASSQELFNSPLHF.

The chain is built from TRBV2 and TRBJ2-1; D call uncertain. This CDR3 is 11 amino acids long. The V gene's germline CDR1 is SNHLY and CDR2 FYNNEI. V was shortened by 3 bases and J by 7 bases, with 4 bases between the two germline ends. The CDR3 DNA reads TGTGCCAGCAGTGACAGAAATGAGCAGTTCTTC. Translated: CASSDRNEQFF.

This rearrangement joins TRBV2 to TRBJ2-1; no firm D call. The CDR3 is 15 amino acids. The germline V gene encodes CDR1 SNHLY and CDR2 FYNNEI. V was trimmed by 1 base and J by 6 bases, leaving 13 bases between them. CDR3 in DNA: TGTGCCAGCAGTGAAGGCACTCTGCTACCCAATGAGCAGTTCTTC. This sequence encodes CASSEGTLLPNEQFF.

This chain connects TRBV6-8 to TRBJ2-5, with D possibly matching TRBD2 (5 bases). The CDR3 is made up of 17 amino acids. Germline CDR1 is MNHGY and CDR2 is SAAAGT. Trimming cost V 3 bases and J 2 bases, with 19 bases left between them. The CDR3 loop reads CASSYLGAADYQETQYF. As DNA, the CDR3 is TGTGCCAGCAGTTATTTAGGAGCGGCCGACTATCAAGAGACCCAGTACTTC.

CDR3: CASSLETGGHQPQHF. The CDR3 DNA is TGCGCCAGCAGCTTGGAGACAGGGGGCCATCAGCCCCAGCATTTT. This chain joins TRBV5-1 and TRBJ1-5, with TRBD1 matching over 10 bases. Germline V gene sequence: CDR1 SGHRS, CDR2 YFSETQ. There are 15 residues in the CDR3. V was clipped by 0 bases and J by 5 bases; unmatched bases: 2.